Presented here are 5 T cell receptor beta chains from one specimen sequenced in a study of shared clonotypes between healthy human individuals. Libraries were prepared by immunoSEQ multiplex PCR; TCRdb keeps only in-frame clonotypes and omits some of them. The sample has 90,000 to 100,000 clones; roughly 50% are singletons. Material: PBMCs. Source of these receptors: a woman aged 40 to 50 in good health. Some clones in this sample may be carry-over from other donors' samples.

Many counts were recorded for this clone. The genes are TRBV18 and TRBJ2-3; 10 bases fit TRBD2. CDR1 KGHSH and CDR2 LQKENI come from the germline V gene. V dropped 4 bases and J dropped 1; count of bases not matched to a gene: 8. The CDR3 contains 17 residues. CDR3 DNA sequence: TGTGCCAGCTCACGTCCGGGACTAGCGCGACGCACAGATACGCAGTATTTT. It encodes CASSRPGLARRTDTQYF. The variable domain in full, completed from reference TRBV18 and TRBJ2-3, reads NAGVMQNPRHLVRRRGQEARLRCSPMKGHSHVYWYRQLPEEGLKFMVYLQKENIIDESGMPKERFSAEFPKEGPSILRIQQVVRGDSAAYFCASSRPGLARRTDTQYFGPGTRLTVL.

The chain joins TRBV10-3 to TRBJ2-5; no clear D. V lost 6 bases and J lost 1, with 6 bases in between. Germline CDR1 and CDR2: ENHRY and SYGVKD. This CDR3 contains 12 residues. CDR3 bases: TGTGCCATCAGGGGGTCCCAAGAGACCCAGTACTTC. As protein: CAIRGSQETQYF.

The gene calls are TRBV7-9 and TRBJ2-5; D is unclear. The end of the DNA aligns better with TRBJ2-7, so the J call may be wrong. This CDR3 has 13 amino acids. Germline V gene lookup returns CDR1 SEHNR and CDR2 FQNEAQ (reference sequence). The CDR3 DNA reads as TGTGCCAGCAGCCCCCAGGTGGGTCACGAGCAGTACTTC. It specifies CASSPQVGHEQYF.

This clone was detected ten times or more. The CDR3, as DNA: TGTGCCAGCAGCTTAGCGGGCGGGAGGGCCTACAATGAGCAGTTCTTC. Encoded protein: CASSLAGGRAYNEQFF. V gene TRBV7-9 combines with J gene TRBJ2-1, with 9 bases aligning to TRBD2. Losses at the gene ends were 0 bases for V and 2 bases for J; bases not matched to a gene: 2. CDR1 is SEHNR, CDR2 FQNEAQ, per germline (reference sequence). The CDR3 runs to 16 residues.

The J gene is TRBJ2-2, the V gene TRBV6-5, with D maybe TRBD2 (6 bases). Germline V gene sequence: CDR1 MNHEY, CDR2 SVGAGI. V lost 7 bases, J lost 4 bases, and 10 bases lay in between. The CDR3 has 13 amino acids. The CDR3 loop reads CASTDGGTGELFF. CDR3 DNA sequence: TGTGCCAGCACCGACGGGGGCACCGGGGAGCTGTTTTTT.